The present TCR beta chain was sequenced within a study of cytomegalovirus exposure and HLA in healthy donors (TCRdb year 2017). With respect to the entire study: An earlier analysis of approximately 590 of the donors reported 276 Gb of sequence data and some 120 million unique TCR beta sequences from 150 million to 200 million T cells. An early release covering 550 to 700 HLA-typed donors comprised approximately 290 gigabases of sequencing data and tens of millions of unique TCR sequences. Among the roughly 400 genotyped donors, more than 70% belonged to the genetic ancestry cluster associated with self-reported Caucasian donors. The study aimed to test whether signatures of past pathogen exposure could be identified by cataloging public T cell receptors. Using immunosequencing, the study profiled T cell repertoires from about 650 subjects and related those repertoires to cytomegalovirus serostatus. A separate validation cohort of more than 100 different subjects was used in addition to the 666-subject first cohort. High-throughput TCR immunosequencing, statistical association of individual TCRs with disease status, and machine learning were combined to predict cytomegalovirus infection status. In a later analysis, previously published TCR beta repertoires from 666 donors were re-analyzed and high-resolution HLA genotyping was added so that TCR occurrence patterns could be studied. The later analysis used no new phenotypic data to find candidate immune exposures, relying instead on TCR beta sequences and their occurrence across donors. To decide whether each TCR beta V gene segment behaved as functional or pseudogenic, an earlier analysis of several hundred of the donors relied on high-throughput TCR beta sequencing. Alongside the repertoire data, information on donor age, sex, ethnicity and CMV serostatus was compiled. A later genetic analysis used genome-wide SNP genotypes for about three fifths of the 666 donors, treating that subset as a discovery cohort. Every repertoire in the discovery cohort had been generated on one and the same sequencing platform. HLA typing included class I and class II loci at four-digit resolution. Typing coverage differed by locus: A, B, C, DRB1 and DQB1 were typed in roughly 620-630 donors, DQA1 in 522, DPA1 in roughly 590, and DPB1 in 472. Roughly 5 DR-DQ haplotypes were treated as single units for association and clustering because of strong linkage in the cohort. Among about 410 genotyped donors of the cohort, an average of around 240,000 unique TCR beta nucleotide sequences was sequenced per donor, of which roughly 18% were non-productive.

The study at large found these results: Linkage disequilibrium might explain the correlated functional status among segregating V segments, but an unknown experimental factor could not be excluded. A later analysis found that TCR association rates varied across HLA loci, with DRB1 alleles showing the most associated TCRs and HLA-C alleles the fewest. CMV serostatus was the only immune exposure information available for the cohort. A later genetic analysis reported fewer N-insertions in productive TCRs among donors in an Asian-associated ancestry cluster than the roughly 690-donor mean. Sequencing depth was assumed to be roughly uniform across donors in the presence/absence analyses, though that assumption may not hold. Strong co-occurrence of HLA alleles, especially DR and DQ, made assigning TCR associations to individual alleles difficult. A cluster of highly shared sequence variants was judged likely to be a technical artifact of the sequencing pipeline. In an earlier analysis of 587 of the donors, most TCR beta V segments appeared in productive rearrangements about 87% or about 30% of the time, broadly matching IMGT annotations. According to a later analysis, parvovirus B19, influenza, CMV and Epstein-Barr virus appeared linked to several top co-occurrence clusters. A later genetic analysis associated a missense DCLRE1C variant with V-gene and J-gene trimming of TCR beta chains, and an independent cohort replicated the association. In a later analysis, around 17,000 TCR beta sequences were associated with specific HLA alleles at a false discovery rate of 0.05. The earlier analysis of a few hundred of the donors excluded 15 to 20 rarely observed V segments, including chromosome 9 orphons, because counts were too low. HLA typing was unavailable for some donors at each locus, so association tests used only the typed subset. According to a later analysis, most CMV-associated TCR beta chains appeared to be HLA-restricted, and the HLA associations seemed to be driven largely by CMV exposure. The study gave a list of some 150 TCR beta chains associated with cytomegalovirus. In both the original and validation cohorts, the classifier was reported to diagnose cytomegalovirus status with high specificity and sensitivity. It was suggested by the authors that the approach could potentially be generalized to other disease states and immunological phenotypes. A further reported finding was that TCR beta sequences accurately predicted the HLA-A and HLA-B alleles for most subjects in the first cohort. This cohort had only TCR beta chains sequenced, and the lack of alpha or paired-chain data limited which features could be detected. In vitro tests confirmed that a few of the cytomegalovirus-associated TCR beta chains recognize cytomegalovirus antigens. In a later analysis, HLA-associated TCR beta chains were found to be more clonally expanded and to have lower generation probabilities than equally common non-associated chains. Across donors, most TCR sequences were observed very rarely, whereas some public TCRs were present in many individuals.

The cohort was made up of hundreds of healthy bone marrow donors. All cohort members were sampled while nominally healthy, although unrecorded immune exposures were likely present. The donor tested CMV seronegative and was one of the 352 seronegative cohort members. Every donor gave a peripheral blood sample, and the peripheral blood mononuclear cells from that sample were used for TCR beta sequencing. The Qiagen DNeasy Blood Extraction Kit was used to extract genomic DNA from the blood cell samples. The library relied on the immunoSEQ multiplex PCR assay. For the multiplex PCR, a mixture combining 60 forward primers for TCR Vbeta segments and 13 reverse primers for TCR Jbeta segments was used. The CDR3 region of rearranged TCR beta genes was amplified from genomic DNA by a multiplex PCR assay. On the Illumina HiSeq System, the amplified TCR beta libraries were sequenced as 87-base-pair reads. From the authors' description of their analysis: In a later analysis, roughly 80 million unique TCR beta chains were counted across the approximately 620 repertoires, and about 9.9 million of these chains were shared by at least two donors. A nearest-neighbor algorithm error-corrected the raw reads and collapsed the reads into unique sequences, merging closely related sequences to remove PCR and sequencing errors. CDR3 sequences were aligned to IMGT reference sequences to assign V, D and J gene segments. For a sequence to be retained, a match of at least six nucleotides to both a V gene segment and a J gene segment was required. Rearrangements were called productive when the CDR3 lacked stop codons and stayed in frame with V and J; all others were non-productive. Following IMGT convention, CDR3 was defined as the stretch from the second conserved V-encoded cysteine to the conserved J-encoded phenylalanine. The earlier analysis of a few hundred of the donors excluded sequences that lacked an unambiguous match to a single V gene segment. An earlier analysis of a few hundred of the donors called V segments functional above 56.7% productive rearrangements and segregating when the between-donor standard deviation exceeded 5%. A statistical classification framework was developed to diagnose cytomegalovirus status using the catalog of TCR beta chain sequences. A later analysis assigned V and J genes by comparing TCR nucleotide sequences with IMGT/GENE-DB human TR gene sequences. A later analysis assigned CDR3 sequences and most-parsimonious VDJ recombination scenarios with the TCRdist pipeline. A later analysis defined each TCR beta chain by its CDR3 amino acid sequence plus V-gene family, and excluded reads lacking a unique V-gene family. A later analysis removed 550 to 650 highly shared, low-generation-probability nucleotide sequences to deal with suspected cross-contamination and a sequencing artifact. In a later analysis, a clonal expansion index for each public chain was calculated from normalized within-repertoire ranks of inferred template counts. In a later analysis, generation probabilities were computed using a VDJ recombination model fitted to out-of-frame rearrangements, and the results were checked against IGoR. A later analysis scored TCR-TCR, TCR-HLA and TCR-CMV co-occurrence with hypergeometric tests, applying a repertoire-size bias correction to TCR pairs. To estimate false discovery rates, a later analysis permuted the HLA or CMV assignments 20 times. In a later analysis, co-occurring TCRs were grouped with DBSCAN, and TCRdist sequence similarity was added when clustering was performed within HLA-allele-positive subsets. Co-occurrence clustering excluded repertoires with fewer than 30,000 or more than 120,000 public chains, plus five with anomalous nucleotide sharing. TCRdb stores this immuneACCESS table with in-frame sequences only. Part of the clones is absent; in the studies checked, under half of the shortfall reflects unresolved V genes, and no reason is known for the rest. Clonal size and the V and J genes are those of that table, whereas D and trimming came from the DNA. The sample table contains about 130,000 clones; only one count was recorded for over 70% of them. 0.95% to 1.5% of the sample is held by the ten biggest clonotypes.

This clone has more than one count but fewer than ten. Its antigen is not yet known. Nothing much larger sits one base from this clone, and base qualities are not available. This receptor was obtained from a female donor in good health and CMV-seronegative. The sample was PBMCs.

The sequenced DNA: TGTGCCATCAGGGCAGGGACTGACCGTAATGAAAAACTGTTTTTT. Its amino acids are CAIRAGTDRNEKLFF. The chain was built from TRBV10-3 and TRBJ1-4, and possibly TRBD1, on 5 matching bases. The CDR3 numbers 15 residues from cysteine through phenylalanine. The sequence is cut down to CDR3 DNA, 45 bases in frame from base 1. Per the germline V gene, ENHRY is the CDR1 and SYGVKD is the CDR2. V and J are truncated by 6 bases and 4 bases respectively, leaving an intervening sequence of 15 bases.